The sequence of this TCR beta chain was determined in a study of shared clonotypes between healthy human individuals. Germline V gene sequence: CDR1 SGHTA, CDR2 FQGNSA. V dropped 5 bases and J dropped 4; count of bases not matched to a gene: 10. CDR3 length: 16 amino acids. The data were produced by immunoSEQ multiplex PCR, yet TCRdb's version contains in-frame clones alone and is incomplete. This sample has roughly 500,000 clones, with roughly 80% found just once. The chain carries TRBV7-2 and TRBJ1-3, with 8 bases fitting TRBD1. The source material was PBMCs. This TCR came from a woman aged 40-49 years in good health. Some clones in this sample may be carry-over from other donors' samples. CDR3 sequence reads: CASSPRRDRLGNTIYF. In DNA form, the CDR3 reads TGTGCCAGCAGCCCAAGACGGGACAGGCTGGGAAACACCATATATTTT.